What follows are 16 T cell receptor beta chains derived from one specimen sequenced in a study of OX40 agonist ivuxolimab in advanced cancers. Produced via immunoSEQ multiplex PCR; TCRdb's table is partial and in-frame only. The sample includes 65,000 to 85,000 clones, about 81% of them seen just once. The sample in question was CD4+ or CD8+ T cells sorted from blood, obtained in a trial of the OX40 agonist ivuxolimab. These receptor sequences come from an adult with an advanced solid tumor such as melanoma, head and neck, liver or kidney cancer.

V gene TRBV18 combines with J gene TRBJ1-5, with 10 positions matching TRBD1. V lost 5 bases and J lost 0; bases outside the gene matches: 10. The CDR3 is 18 amino acids. CDR1 KGHSH and CDR2 LQKENI come from the germline V gene. The CDR3 sequence: CASSSGTGERYSNQPQHF. CDR3 coding DNA: TGTGCCAGCTCATCCGGGACAGGGGAAAGGTATAGCAATCAGCCCCAGCATTTT. Full variable domain (remainder filled in from reference TRBV18 and TRBJ1-5): NAGVMQNPRHLVRRRGQEARLRCSPMKGHSHVYWYRQLPEEGLKFMVYLQKENIIDESGMPKERFSAEFPKEGPSILRIQQVVRGDSAAYFCASSSGTGERYSNQPQHFGDGTRLSIL.

This clone was picked up one time. The chain has TRBV18 and TRBJ2-5, with D possibly being TRBD2 (6 bases). The CDR3 length is 14 residues. The V and J ends lost 6 bases and 3 bases respectively, with 14 bases between them. CDR1 and CDR2 (germline): KGHSH, LQKENI. The chain's CDR3 is CASSEGRYEETQYF. The CDR3 DNA reads as TGTGCCAGCTCGGAGGGGCGATACGAAGAGACCCAGTACTTC.

V gene TRBV7-6 combines with J gene TRBJ1-5; D is unclear. The germline V gene encodes CDR1 SGHVS and CDR2 FNYEAQ. The CDR3 extends over 15 amino acids. Trimming pared 5 bases from V and 2 bases from J, leaving 13 bases between. The CDR3 reads CASSPQDGGNQPQHF. The CDR3 DNA follows: TGTGCCAGCAGCCCGCAAGATGGAGGCAATCAGCCCCAGCATTTT.

The rearrangement uses TRBV7-9 and TRBJ1-6; D uncertain. V gave up 5 bases and J gave up 7 bases, with 18 bases separating them. The CDR3 has 16 residues. Per the germline V gene, CDR1 is SEHNR and CDR2 is FQNEAQ (reference sequence). CDR3 sequence: CASSRTKTETNSPLHF. The CDR3, as DNA: TGTGCCAGCAGCCGCACTAAGACGGAAACAAATTCACCCCTCCACTTT.

The V and J genes are TRBV9 and TRBJ1-5; D unresolved. CDR3 length: 13 residues. Trimming left V 4 bases short and J 5 bases short, with 10 bases between. CDR1 and CDR2 from the germline V gene are SGDLS and YYNGEE. The CDR3 here is CASSNQIDQPQHF. The CDR3, as DNA: TGTGCCAGCAGCAACCAGATAGATCAGCCCCAGCATTTT.

This chain links TRBV10-3 with TRBJ2-1, with D possibly TRBD2 on 7 matching bases. Trimming left V 6 bases short and J 0 bases short, with 15 bases between. The CDR3 loop spans 16 amino acids. Germline V lookup: CDR1 ENHRY, CDR2 SYGVKD. In nucleotides, the CDR3 is TGTGCCATCAGACAGCGCGGGGGCCGCTCCTACAATGAGCAGTTCTTC. Translated: CAIRQRGGRSYNEQFF.

This rearrangement joins TRBV9 to TRBJ1-4, with 8 bases identical to TRBD1. Germline values: CDR1 SGDLS, CDR2 YYNGEE. The CDR3 consists of 16 residues. V shed 4 bases, J shed 8 bases, and the junction held 13 bases outside the gene matches. CDR3 bases: TGTGCCAGCAGCCCGTCTGCGCCAGGGGGCTTAGAAAAACTGTTTTTT. Encoded protein: CASSPSAPGGLEKLFF.

The chain has TRBV9 and TRBJ1-1; 9 bases are shared with TRBD1. Germline CDR1 SGDLS, CDR2 YYNGEE. The CDR3 has 13 residues. The V and J ends lost 3 bases and 10 bases, in that order; junction bases with no gene match: 7. The CDR3, as DNA: TGTGCCAGCAGCGCAGGGGACAGGGTGGGAGCTTTCTTT. It is translated as CASSAGDRVGAFF.

The rearrangement joins TRBV5-5 to TRBJ2-2; tentatively, D is TRBD2 (6 bases). From germline, CDR1 is SGHKS and CDR2 YYEKEE (reference sequence). This CDR3 contains 14 residues. V was pared by 2 bases and J by 6 bases, with 11 bases between. In DNA form, the CDR3 reads TGTGCCAGCAGCTTTAGAAGGGAGGCCGGGGAGCTGTTTTTT. Its protein product is CASSFRREAGELFF.

The V call is TRBV7-3, the J call TRBJ1-6, with D possibly matching TRBD1 (6 bases). The V and J ends lost 2 bases and 3 bases respectively, with 11 bases between them. CDR1 SGHTA and CDR2 FQGTGA come from the germline V gene. The CDR3 runs 16 residues. CDR3 residues: CASSLLGGNYNSPLHF. In nucleotides, the CDR3 is TGTGCCAGCAGCTTACTAGGGGGGAACTATAATTCACCCCTCCACTTT.

The J gene is TRBJ1-3, the V gene TRBV6-8; D gene uncertain. Trimming stripped 6 bases from V and 0 bases from J, with 12 bases between. The V gene's germline CDR1 is MNHGY and CDR2 SAAAGT. The CDR3 has 15 amino acids. Here the CDR3 reads CASSSLRSSGNTIYF. As DNA, the CDR3 is TGTGCCAGCAGCTCTTTACGGAGCTCTGGAAACACCATATATTTT.

V usage is TRBV6-6 and J usage is TRBJ1-5; D gene uncertain. The CDR3 spans 14 residues. CDR1 is MNHNY and CDR2 is SVGAGI in the germline V gene (reference sequence). Trimming took off 4 bases at V and 2 bases at J, with 9 bases between the two ends. The CDR3 bases are TGTGCCAGCAGTTTCGGGAGGGGCAATCAGCCCCAGCATTTT. It specifies CASSFGRGNQPQHF.

The V and J genes are TRBV5-6 and TRBJ1-6; D might be TRBD1 (6 bases). Germline lookup yields CDR1 SGHDT and CDR2 YYEEEE. V lost 4 bases, J lost 8 bases, and 10 bases lay in between. This CDR3 spans 13 amino acids. DNA for the CDR3: TGTGCCAGCAGCAGGGGGGAGGATTCACCCCTCCACTTT. It encodes CASSRGEDSPLHF. The variable domain in full, with the rest retrieved from reference TRBV5-6 and TRBJ1-6, is DAGVTQSPTHLIKTRGQQVTLRCSPKSGHDTVSWYQQALGQGPQFIFQYYEEEERQRGNFPDRFSGHQFPNYSSELNVNALLLGDSALYLCASSRGEDSPLHFGNGTRLTVT.

This chain uses TRBV18 with TRBJ1-3, with a possible D match to TRBD1 (6 bases). V lost 3 bases and J lost 0, with 12 bases in between. This CDR3 is built from 16 residues. Germline CDR1 is KGHSH and CDR2 is LQKENI. CDR3 nucleotide sequence: TGTGCCAGCTCACCTAACAGGGTTCCCTCTGGAAACACCATATATTTT. Its translation is CASSPNRVPSGNTIYF.

The chain combines TRBV6-6 with TRBJ1-3; possible D gene TRBD1, 6 bases. The CDR3 length is 15 residues. Germline CDR1 and CDR2: MNHNY and SVGAGI (reference sequence). The ends were cut back, 4 bases at V and 2 bases at J, with 12 bases in the middle. This CDR3 is CASSSQQGAGNTIYF. CDR3 DNA sequence: TGTGCCAGCAGTTCCCAACAGGGAGCTGGAAACACCATATATTTT.

This chain joins TRBV18 and TRBJ1-5; D uncertain. Germline values: CDR1 KGHSH, CDR2 LQKENI. V was trimmed by 3 bases and J by 4 bases, leaving 10 bases between them. CDR3 length: 14 residues. DNA of the CDR3: TGTGCCAGCTCACCTACCGGAGGGAATCAGCCCCAGCATTTT. Protein product: CASSPTGGNQPQHF.